This TCR beta chain came from a study of glioma-infiltrating T cells. Notes on the study in general: Non-neoplastic patients had below-expected tissue-blood divergence, while all gliomas exceeded expectation.

This clonotype was observed at least ten times. Antigen unknown. CDR1 is MNHNY, CDR2 SVGAGI, per germline (reference sequence). The CDR3 is 14 residues long. V was pared by 2 bases and J by 5 bases, with 12 bases between. Using RNA template, CDR3s of TCR alpha and beta were amplified with iRepertoire arm-PCR. TCRdb reprocessed the multiplex PCR reads via MiXCR and lists one record per CDR3 protein. The sample has about 130,000 distinct CDR3 sequences, around a quarter seen once; the top ten hold about a quarter. The sample consisted of glioma tissue, nonneoplastic brain tissue, or PBMCs (not recorded which). This sequence joins TRBV6-6 and TRBJ2-5; TRBD1 is a possible D gene (5 bases). The sequence came from a human donor with low-grade glioma or glioblastoma, undergoing nonglioma brain surgery, or in good health (not recorded which). The CDR3 coding sequence is TGTGCCAGCAGTTACATGCAGGGAACCGAGACCCAGTACTTC. This translates into CASSYMQGTETQYF.